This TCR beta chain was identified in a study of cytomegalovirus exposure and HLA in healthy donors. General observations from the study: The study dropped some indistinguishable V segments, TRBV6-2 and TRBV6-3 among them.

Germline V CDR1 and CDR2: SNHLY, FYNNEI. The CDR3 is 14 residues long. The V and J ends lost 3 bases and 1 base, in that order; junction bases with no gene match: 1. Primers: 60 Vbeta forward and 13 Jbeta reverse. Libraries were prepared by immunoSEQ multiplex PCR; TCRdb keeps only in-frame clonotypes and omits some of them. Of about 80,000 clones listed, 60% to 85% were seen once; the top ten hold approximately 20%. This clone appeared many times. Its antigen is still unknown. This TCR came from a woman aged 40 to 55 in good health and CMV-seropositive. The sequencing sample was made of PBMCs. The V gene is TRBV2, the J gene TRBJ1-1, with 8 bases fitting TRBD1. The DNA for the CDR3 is TGTGCCAGCAGTGAGACAGGGGCGAACACTGAAGCTTTCTTT. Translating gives CASSETGANTEAFF.